This T cell receptor beta chain was retrieved from a study of T-cell reconstitution after alpha-beta-depleted transplantation in children. This clonotype was counted a few times. From germline, CDR1 is MNHEY and CDR2 SVGEGT. The V gene end was trimmed by 5 bases and the J gene end by 3 bases; junction bases not matched to a gene: 12. The CDR3 sequence is 17 residues long. Preparation of the TCRbeta library used unique molecular identifiers. TCRdb reprocessed the PCR reads via MiXCR and lists one record per CDR3 protein. The sample records about 460,000 distinct CDR3 sequences, about an eighth being singletons.

The sample here was PBMCs, mostly from graft donor cells, taken 180 days after TCRalphabeta/CD19-depleted stem cell transplant. The chain combines TRBV6-2 or TRBV6-3 with TRBJ2-3; 9 bases fit TRBD2. The sequence came from a female patient aged 2-9 years who had a stem cell transplant for aplastic anemia, so the T cells may come from the graft donor. CDR3 residues: CASSDLTSGAGTDTQYF. Here the CDR3 DNA reads TGTGCCAGCAGTGACTTGACTAGCGGAGCGGGGACAGATACGCAGTATTTT.